The 16 T cell receptor beta chains below come from one sample, sequenced in a study of response to subunit inactivated influenza vaccine. In TCRdb, the RT-PCR reads were re-called with MiXCR into one record per CDR3 protein. The data contain around 520,000 distinct CDR3 sequences, around 25% of them singletons. Sequenced material: CD4+ T cells sorted from PBMCs, taken less than 6 days after vaccination. These receptors were taken from a man between 50 and 59 years old who received an inactivated influenza vaccine.

This chain joins TRBV5-4 and TRBJ2-1; a possible D gene is TRBD2 (6 bases). The V end lost 3 bases, the J end lost 4 bases, and 11 bases lay between the germline ends. The CDR3 covers 14 residues. Germline V gene sequence: CDR1 SGHNT, CDR2 YYREEE (reference sequence). The CDR3 coding sequence is TGTGCCAGCAGCTGGGGGGTAGGGTACAATGAGCAGTTCTTC. It specifies CASSWGVGYNEQFF.

This clonotype was found a few times. The chain recombines TRBV4-1 with TRBJ2-5, with a weak D call TRBD2 (6 bases). The CDR3 runs to 16 residues. The germline V and J ends were trimmed by 2 bases and 2 bases, with 15 bases remaining between them. The germline V gene encodes CDR1 MGHRA and CDR2 YSYEKL. CDR3 DNA sequence: TGCGCCAGCAGCCAACTCCCCGGGAGCATGCAAGAGACCCAGTACTTC. Protein: CASSQLPGSMQETQYF.

This clonotype was observed at least ten times. The chain uses TRBV6-5 and TRBJ2-4, with D possibly matching TRBD1 (6 bases). The CDR3 sequence is 17 residues long. Looked up from germline, CDR1 is MNHEY and CDR2 is SVGAGI. Trimming left V 1 base short and J 2 bases short, with 15 bases between. This CDR3 reads CASSYLGQHLTKNIQYF. The CDR3 DNA sequence: TGTGCCAGCAGTTACTTAGGACAGCATCTAACCAAAAACATTCAGTACTTC.

The chain carries TRBV2 and TRBJ2-3; 8 bases align to TRBD1. CDR3 length: 14 amino acids. The germline V gene has CDR1 SNHLY and CDR2 FYNNEI. J gave up 3 bases and V 10 bases, and 9 bases lay outside the gene matches. CDR3 residues: CAIGDRGRTDTQYF. Here the CDR3 DNA reads TGTGCCATCGGAGACAGGGGACGAACAGATACGCAGTATTTT.

Only a few counts were recorded for this clonotype. The chain joins TRBV29-1 to TRBJ2-1; TRBD1 might be the D (8 bases). The V end was cut by 5 bases, the J end by 6 bases, with 11 bases between. The germline CDR1 and CDR2 sequences are SQVTM and ANQGSEA. The length of the CDR3 is 12 residues. The CDR3 DNA reads TGCAGCGTTCACAGGGGGGGCAATGAGCAGTTCTTC. Translating it yields CSVHRGGNEQFF.

This chain joins TRBV11-1 and TRBJ2-6; TRBD1 matches 10 bases. Per the germline V gene, CDR1 is SGHAT and CDR2 is FQDESV (reference sequence). The CDR3 has 18 residues. The J segment lost 0 bases and the V segment lost 4 bases, leaving 6 bases of the junction unmatched. In DNA form, the CDR3 reads TGTGCCAGCAGCTCTCGGACAGGGGGAGACTCTGGGGCCAACGTCCTGACTTTC. It encodes CASSSRTGGDSGANVLTF.

The rearrangement uses TRBV28 and TRBJ1-2, with TRBD1 matching over 8 bases. Germline CDR1 MDHEN, CDR2 SYDVKM. V shed 6 bases and J 3 bases; nucleotides not matched to a gene: 6. The CDR3 runs 14 residues. The CDR3 coding sequence is TGTGCCAGCAGCCGGACAGGGAATCACTATGGCTACACCTTC. Protein product: CASSRTGNHYGYTF.

This clonotype was counted a few times. The genes are TRBV12-3 or TRBV12-4 and TRBJ1-6; 7 bases agree with TRBD1. The V segment lost 6 bases and the J segment 3 bases; nucleotides outside the gene matches: 8. The CDR3 spans 16 residues. The CDR3 loop reads CASRATGRFYNSPLHF. CDR3 coding DNA: TGTGCCAGCAGAGCGACAGGGAGATTCTATAATTCACCCCTCCACTTT.

This clonotype has more than one count but fewer than ten. The rearrangement joins TRBV21-1 to TRBJ2-2; TRBD1 is the table's D call and was not checked against the DNA. TRBV21-1 is classified as a pseudogene. The CDR3 is 17 amino acids. CDR3 nucleotide sequence: TGTGCCAGCAGCAAAGGCTGGGACAGGGGGAATACCGGGGAGCTGTTTTTT. Protein product: CASSKGWDRGNTGELFF.

V is TRBV18 and J is TRBJ2-6; 11 bases are a match to TRBD1. CDR1 and CDR2 from the germline V gene are KGHSH and LQKENI. Trimming took 3 bases from V and 2 from J; bases not matched to a gene: 6. This CDR3 contains 18 residues. CDR3 bases: TGTGCCAGCTCACCTCAGGACAGGGGGCGAACTGGGGCCAACGTCCTGACTTTC. Protein sequence: CASSPQDRGRTGANVLTF. The variable domain in full, with the rest retrieved from reference TRBV18 and TRBJ2-6, is NAGVMQNPRHLVRRRGQEARLRCSPMKGHSHVYWYRQLPEEGLKFMVYLQKENIIDESGMPKERFSAEFPKEGPSILRIQQVVRGDSAAYFCASSPQDRGRTGANVLTFGAGSRLTVL.

A few counts support this clonotype. The gene calls are TRBV7-2 and TRBJ2-4; D is perhaps TRBD2 (6 bases). V shed 1 base and J shed 7 bases, with 11 bases lying between them. CDR1 and CDR2 (germline): SGHTA, FQGNSA. This CDR3 region has 14 residues. CDR3 loop: CASSLGAGRNIQYF. CDR3 DNA: TGTGCCAGCAGCTTAGGGGCAGGGAGGAACATTCAGTACTTC.

The chain's CDR3 is CASSLHRGVNGYTF. The CDR3 DNA reads TGTGCCAGCAGTTTACACAGGGGAGTGAATGGCTACACCTTC. The chain has TRBV12-3 or TRBV12-4 and TRBJ1-2, with TRBD1 identical over 7 bases. The ends lost 2 bases at V and 6 bases at J; junction bases unmatched: 6. This CDR3 region has 14 residues.

This chain joins TRBV6-1 and TRBJ1-1; D not resolved. The CDR3 sequence is 13 residues long. Deletions cut 6 bases from V and 6 bases from J, with 14 bases between. From germline, CDR1 is MNHNS and CDR2 SASEGT. The CDR3 DNA is TGTGCCAGCAGATCCCCAAAGGCTCCTGAAGCTTTCTTT. It specifies CASRSPKAPEAFF.

This chain joins TRBV7-2 and TRBJ2-7, with D tentatively TRBD1 (6 bases). The CDR3 contains 15 residues. Per the germline V gene, CDR1 is SGHTA and CDR2 is FQGNSA. Trimming pared 1 base from V and 2 bases from J, leaving 12 bases between. CDR3 sequence: CASSLGPGETYEQYF. The CDR3 DNA sequence: TGTGCCAGCAGCTTAGGGCCAGGGGAGACCTACGAGCAGTACTTC.

This chain connects TRBV9 to TRBJ1-5, with D possibly being TRBD1 (5 bases). CDR3 size: 15 residues. V lost 0 bases and J 2 bases, leaving 9 bases between the germline ends. Germline lookup yields CDR1 SGDLS and CDR2 YYNGEE. CDR3 residues: CASSVAPGRNQPQHF. The CDR3 coding sequence is TGTGCCAGCAGCGTAGCCCCAGGGCGCAATCAGCCCCAGCATTTT.

In this sample, this clonotype turned up a few times. The rearrangement links TRBV5-1 to TRBJ1-6; the D gene is possibly TRBD1 (5 bases). The V end was cut by 1 base, the J end by 6 bases, with 8 bases between. Germline V CDR1 and CDR2: SGHRS, YFSETQ. This CDR3 spans 14 amino acids. CDR3 sequence reads: CASSLRGSNSPLHF. The CDR3 DNA follows: TGCGCCAGCAGCTTGAGGGGAAGTAATTCACCCCTCCACTTT.